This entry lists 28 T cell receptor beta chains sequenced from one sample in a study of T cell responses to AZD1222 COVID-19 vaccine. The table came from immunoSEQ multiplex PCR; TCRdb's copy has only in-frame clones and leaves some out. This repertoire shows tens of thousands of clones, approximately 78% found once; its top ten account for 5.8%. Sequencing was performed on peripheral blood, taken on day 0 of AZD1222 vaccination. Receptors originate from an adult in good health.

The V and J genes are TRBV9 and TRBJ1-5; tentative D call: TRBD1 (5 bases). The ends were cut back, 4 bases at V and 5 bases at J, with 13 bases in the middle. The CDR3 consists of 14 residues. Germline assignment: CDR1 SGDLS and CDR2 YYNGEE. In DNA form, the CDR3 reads TGTGCCAGCAGCCTAGAGGGGTCGTATCAGCCCCAGCATTTT. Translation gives CASSLEGSYQPQHF. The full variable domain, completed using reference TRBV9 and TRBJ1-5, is DSGVTQTPKHLITATGQRVTLRCSPRSGDLSVYWYQQSLDQGLQFLIQYYNGEERAKGNILERFSAQQFPDLHSELNLSSLELGDSALYFCASSLEGSYQPQHFGDGTRLSIL.

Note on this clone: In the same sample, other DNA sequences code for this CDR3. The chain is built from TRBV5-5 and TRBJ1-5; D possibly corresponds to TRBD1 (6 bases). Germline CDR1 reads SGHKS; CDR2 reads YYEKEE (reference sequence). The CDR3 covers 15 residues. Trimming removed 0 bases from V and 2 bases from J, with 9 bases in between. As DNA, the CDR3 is TGTGCCAGCAGCTTGGGGTCAGGGGGCAATCAGCCCCAGCATTTT. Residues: CASSLGSGGNQPQHF.

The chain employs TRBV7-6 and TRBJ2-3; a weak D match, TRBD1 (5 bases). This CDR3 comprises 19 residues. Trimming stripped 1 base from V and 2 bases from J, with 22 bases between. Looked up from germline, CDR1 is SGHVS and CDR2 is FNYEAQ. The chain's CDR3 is CASSLEGPGPLRYTDTQYF. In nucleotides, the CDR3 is TGTGCCAGCAGCTTAGAGGGGCCAGGCCCCCTTAGATACACAGATACGCAGTATTTT.

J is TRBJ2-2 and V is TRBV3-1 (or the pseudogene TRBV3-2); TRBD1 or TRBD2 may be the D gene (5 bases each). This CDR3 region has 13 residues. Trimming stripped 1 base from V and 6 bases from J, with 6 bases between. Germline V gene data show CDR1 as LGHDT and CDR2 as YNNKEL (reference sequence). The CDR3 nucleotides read TGTGCCAGCAGCCAAGGGGGACCCGGGGAGCTGTTTTTT. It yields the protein CASSQGGPGELFF.

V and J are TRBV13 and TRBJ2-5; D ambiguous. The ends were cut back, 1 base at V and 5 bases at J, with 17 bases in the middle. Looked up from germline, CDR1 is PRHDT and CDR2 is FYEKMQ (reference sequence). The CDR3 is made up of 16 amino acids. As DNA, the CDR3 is TGTGCCAGCAGCTTAGCAGGCCGCGAGCTACTGGAGACCCAGTACTTC. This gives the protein CASSLAGRELLETQYF.

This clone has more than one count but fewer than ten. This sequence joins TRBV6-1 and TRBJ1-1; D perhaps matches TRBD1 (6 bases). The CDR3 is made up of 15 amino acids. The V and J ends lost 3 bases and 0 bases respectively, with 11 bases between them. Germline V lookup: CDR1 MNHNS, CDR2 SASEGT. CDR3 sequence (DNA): TGTGCCAGCAGTGACCCGGGACAATTGAACACTGAAGCTTTCTTT. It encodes CASSDPGQLNTEAFF.

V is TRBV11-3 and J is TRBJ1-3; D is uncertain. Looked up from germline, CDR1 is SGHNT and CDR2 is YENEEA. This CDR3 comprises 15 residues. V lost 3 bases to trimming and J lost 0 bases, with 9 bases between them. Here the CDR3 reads CASSFVGVSGNTIYF. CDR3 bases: TGTGCCAGCAGCTTTGTTGGAGTCTCTGGAAACACCATATATTTT.

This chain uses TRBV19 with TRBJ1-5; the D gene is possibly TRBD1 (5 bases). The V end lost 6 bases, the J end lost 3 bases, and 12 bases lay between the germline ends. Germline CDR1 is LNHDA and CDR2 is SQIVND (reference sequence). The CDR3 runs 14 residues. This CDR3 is CASRLNRSNQPQHF. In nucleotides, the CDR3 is TGTGCCAGTAGACTCAACAGGTCCAATCAGCCCCAGCATTTT.

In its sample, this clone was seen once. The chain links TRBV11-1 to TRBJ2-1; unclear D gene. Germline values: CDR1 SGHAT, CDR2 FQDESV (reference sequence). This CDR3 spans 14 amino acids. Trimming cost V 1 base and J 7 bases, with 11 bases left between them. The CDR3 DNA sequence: TGTGCCAGCAGCTTAGTGGCCGCTCTGAATGAGCAGTTCTTC. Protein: CASSLVAALNEQFF.

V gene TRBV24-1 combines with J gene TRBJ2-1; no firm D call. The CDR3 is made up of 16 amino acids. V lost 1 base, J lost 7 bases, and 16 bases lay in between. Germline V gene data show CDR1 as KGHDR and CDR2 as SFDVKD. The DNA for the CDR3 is TGTGCCACCAGTGATTTTTTCGGCGGCCTGGGAAATGAGCAGTTCTTC. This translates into CATSDFFGGLGNEQFF.

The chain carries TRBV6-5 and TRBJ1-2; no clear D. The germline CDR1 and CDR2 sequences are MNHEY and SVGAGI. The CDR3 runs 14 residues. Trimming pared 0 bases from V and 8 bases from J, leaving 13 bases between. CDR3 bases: TGTGCCAGCAGTTACTCTAGGGATTTGGGCGGCTACACCTTC. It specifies CASSYSRDLGGYTF.

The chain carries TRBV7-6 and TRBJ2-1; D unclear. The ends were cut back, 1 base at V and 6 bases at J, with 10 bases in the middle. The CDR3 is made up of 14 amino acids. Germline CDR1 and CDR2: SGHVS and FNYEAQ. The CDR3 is CASSLVDARNEQFF. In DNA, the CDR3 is TGTGCCAGCAGCTTAGTGGACGCCCGCAATGAGCAGTTCTTC. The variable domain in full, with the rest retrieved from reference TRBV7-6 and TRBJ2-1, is GAGVSQSPRYKVTKRGQDVALRCDPISGHVSLYWYRQALGQGPEFLTYFNYEAQQDKSGLPNDRFSAERPEGSISTLTIQRTEQRDSAMYRCASSLVDARNEQFFGPGTRLTVL.

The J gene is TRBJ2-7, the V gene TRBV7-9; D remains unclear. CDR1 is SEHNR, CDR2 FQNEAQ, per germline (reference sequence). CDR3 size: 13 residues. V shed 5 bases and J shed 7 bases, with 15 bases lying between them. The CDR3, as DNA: TGTGCCAGCAGCGTAATAGAACGGCGTGAGCAGTACTTC. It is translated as CASSVIERREQYF.

CDR3 DNA sequence: TGTGCCAGCAGCTTAGAGTTGGGGCTACAAAACTACAATGAGCAGTTCTTC. This translates into CASSLELGLQNYNEQFF. The chain links TRBV7-2 to TRBJ2-1, with D perhaps matching TRBD1 (5 bases). Trimming shortened V by 1 base and J by 3 bases, and 16 bases separated the two germline ends. The length of the CDR3 is 17 residues. CDR1 is SGHTA and CDR2 is FQGNSA in the germline V gene.

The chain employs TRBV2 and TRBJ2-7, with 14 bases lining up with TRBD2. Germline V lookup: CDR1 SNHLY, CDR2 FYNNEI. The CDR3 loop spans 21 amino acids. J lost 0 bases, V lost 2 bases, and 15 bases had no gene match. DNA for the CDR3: TGTGCCAGCAGTGAAAGTATATATTCGGGACTAGCGGGGGCCTACTCCTACGAGCAGTACTTC. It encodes CASSESIYSGLAGAYSYEQYF.

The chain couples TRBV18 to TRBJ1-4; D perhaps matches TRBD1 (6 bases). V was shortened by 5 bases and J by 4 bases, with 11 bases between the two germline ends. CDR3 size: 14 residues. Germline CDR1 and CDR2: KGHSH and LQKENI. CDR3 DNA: TGTGCCAGCTCAAAGACAGGACGTAATGAAAAACTGTTTTTT. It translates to CASSKTGRNEKLFF.

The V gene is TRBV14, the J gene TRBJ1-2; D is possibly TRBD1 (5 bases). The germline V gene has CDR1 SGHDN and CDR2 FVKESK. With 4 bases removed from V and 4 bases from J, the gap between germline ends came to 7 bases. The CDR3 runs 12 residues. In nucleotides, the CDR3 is TGTGCCAGCAGCCCAGGGCCCTATGGCTACACCTTC. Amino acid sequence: CASSPGPYGYTF. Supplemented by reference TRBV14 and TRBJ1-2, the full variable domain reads EAGVTQFPSHSVIEKGQTVTLRCDPISGHDNLYWYRRVMGKEIKFLLHFVKESKQDESGMPNNRFLAERTGGTYSTLKVQPAELEDSGVYFCASSPGPYGYTFGSGTRLTVV.

CDR3 protein: CASSVDREQFF. The DNA for the CDR3 is TGTGCCAGCAGCGTCGACAGAGAGCAGTTCTTC. The chain links TRBV7-9 to TRBJ2-1, with D maybe TRBD1 (5 bases). Between the trimmed V and J ends, which lost 5 bases and 10 bases, there was a span of 9 bases. Germline V gene data show CDR1 as SEHNR and CDR2 as FQNEAQ (reference sequence). The CDR3 is made up of 11 amino acids.

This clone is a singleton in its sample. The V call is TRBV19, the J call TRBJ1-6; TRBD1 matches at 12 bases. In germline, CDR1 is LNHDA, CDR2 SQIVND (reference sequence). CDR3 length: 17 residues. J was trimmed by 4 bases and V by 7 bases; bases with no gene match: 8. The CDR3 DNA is TGTGCCAGTACCGACGGGACAGGGGGCTGGTATAATTCACCCCTCCACTTT. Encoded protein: CASTDGTGGWYNSPLHF.

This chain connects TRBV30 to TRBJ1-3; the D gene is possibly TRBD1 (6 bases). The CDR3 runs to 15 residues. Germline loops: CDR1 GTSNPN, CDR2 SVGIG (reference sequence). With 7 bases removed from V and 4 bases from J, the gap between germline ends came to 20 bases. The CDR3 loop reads CASRHGTGSGNTIYF. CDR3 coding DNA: TGTGCCTCGAGACACGGCACAGGGTCAGGAAACACCATATATTTT.

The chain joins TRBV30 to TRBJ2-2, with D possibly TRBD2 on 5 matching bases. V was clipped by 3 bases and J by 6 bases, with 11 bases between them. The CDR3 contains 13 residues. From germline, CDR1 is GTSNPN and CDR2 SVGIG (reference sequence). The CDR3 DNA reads TGTGCCTGGAGACTAGGTTTTGCCGGGGAGCTGTTTTTT. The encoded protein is CAWRLGFAGELFF.

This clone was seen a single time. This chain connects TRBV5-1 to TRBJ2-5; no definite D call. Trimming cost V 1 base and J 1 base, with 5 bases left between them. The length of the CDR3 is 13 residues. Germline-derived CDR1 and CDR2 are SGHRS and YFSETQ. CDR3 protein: CASSLTLQETQYF. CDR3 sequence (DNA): TGCGCCAGCAGCTTGACCCTCCAAGAGACCCAGTACTTC.

CDR3 DNA: TGTGCCATTACTGGGATCGGGACTACGAAACTGTTTTTT. Its translation is CAITGIGTTKLFF. The chain employs TRBV2 and TRBJ1-4, with a weak D call TRBD1 (5 bases). V was clipped by 10 bases and J by 11 bases, with 20 bases between them. Germline loops: CDR1 SNHLY, CDR2 FYNNEI. The CDR3 has 13 residues.

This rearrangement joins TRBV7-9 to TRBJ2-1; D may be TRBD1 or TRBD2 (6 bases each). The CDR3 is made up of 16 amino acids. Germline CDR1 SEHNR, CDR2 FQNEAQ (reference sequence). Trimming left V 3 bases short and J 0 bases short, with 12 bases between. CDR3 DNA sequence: TGTGCCAGCAGCTTGGGGGGCGGTCGCTCCTACAATGAGCAGTTCTTC. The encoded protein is CASSLGGGRSYNEQFF.

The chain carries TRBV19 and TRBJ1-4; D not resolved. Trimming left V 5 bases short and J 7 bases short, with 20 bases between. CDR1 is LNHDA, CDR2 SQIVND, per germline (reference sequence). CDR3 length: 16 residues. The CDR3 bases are TGTGCCAGTAGTCCGGGGTTTGGGAGTATCGGTGAAAAACTGTTTTTT. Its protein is CASSPGFGSIGEKLFF.

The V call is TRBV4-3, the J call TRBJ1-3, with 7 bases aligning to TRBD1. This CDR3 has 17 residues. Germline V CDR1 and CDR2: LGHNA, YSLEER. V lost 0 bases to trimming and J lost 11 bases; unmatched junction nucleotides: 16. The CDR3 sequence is CASSQDLKQGLGGPIYF. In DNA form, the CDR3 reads TGCGCCAGCAGCCAAGATCTCAAACAGGGGCTCGGGGGGCCCATATATTTT.

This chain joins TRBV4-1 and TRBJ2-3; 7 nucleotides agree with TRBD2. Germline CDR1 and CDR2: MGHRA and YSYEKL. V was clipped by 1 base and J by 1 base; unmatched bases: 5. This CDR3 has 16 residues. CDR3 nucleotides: TGCGCCAGCAGCCAAGCTGTAGGGAGGGGCACAGATACGCAGTATTTT. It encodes CASSQAVGRGTDTQYF.

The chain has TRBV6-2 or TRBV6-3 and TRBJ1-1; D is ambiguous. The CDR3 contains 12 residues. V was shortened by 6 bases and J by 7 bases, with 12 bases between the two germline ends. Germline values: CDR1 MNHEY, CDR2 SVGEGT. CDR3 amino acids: CASSAAFGEAFF. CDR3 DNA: TGTGCCAGCAGCGCGGCGTTTGGTGAAGCTTTCTTT.